Each of the 20 T cell receptor beta chains below was sequenced from the same sample in a study of blood T cell repertoires in COVID-19. Assay: immunoSEQ multiplex PCR; the TCRdb copy retains only in-frame clones and omits some. Of approximately 250,000 clones listed, around 86% were seen once; the top ten hold about 3.5%. Specimen: peripheral blood. The receptors originated from a man aged 18 to 29 with active or convalescent COVID-19.

The chain uses TRBV5-1 and TRBJ2-7, with D possibly TRBD2 on 5 matching bases. Germline values: CDR1 SGHRS, CDR2 YFSETQ. The V and J ends lost 0 bases and 1 base respectively, with 8 bases between them. The CDR3 has 14 amino acids. CDR3 amino acids: CASSLVPGSYEQYF. The CDR3 region has the DNA TGCGCCAGCAGCTTGGTCCCGGGGTCCTACGAGCAGTACTTC.

The V call is TRBV2, the J call TRBJ2-5; 7 bases map to TRBD2. CDR3 length equals 13 residues. Losses at the gene ends were 10 bases for V and 5 bases for J; bases not matched to a gene: 10. Germline V lookup: CDR1 SNHLY, CDR2 FYNNEI. Here the CDR3 reads CAIMGRGRETQYF. In DNA, the CDR3 is TGTGCCATCATGGGGAGGGGCCGGGAGACCCAGTACTTC.

The J gene is TRBJ2-5, the V gene TRBV5-1; TRBD2 matches at 8 bases. This CDR3 comprises 14 residues. In germline, CDR1 is SGHRS, CDR2 YFSETQ. Unmatched junction bases numbered 7, after V lost 4 bases and J lost 5 bases. CDR3 nucleotides: TGCGCCAGCAGCATCGGGGGGGCCGAGGAGACCCAGTACTTC. Amino acids: CASSIGGAEETQYF. The whole variable domain, remainder taken from reference TRBV5-1 and TRBJ2-5, is KAGVTQTPRYLIKTRGQQVTLSCSPISGHRSVSWYQQTPGQGLQFLFEYFSETQRNKGNFPGRFSGRQFSNSRSEMNVSTLELGDSALYLCASSIGGAEETQYFGPGTRLLVL.

The V call is TRBV2, the J call TRBJ2-2; D gene unclear. Germline lookup yields CDR1 SNHLY and CDR2 FYNNEI. V was cut by 4 bases and J by 7 bases, with 10 bases left in between. This CDR3 is built from 13 residues. In DNA, the CDR3 is TGTGCCAGCAGTGTGGTCGGTGACGGGGAGCTGTTTTTT. The encoded protein is CASSVVGDGELFF.

The chain combines TRBV27 with TRBJ1-4; 9 bases are shared with TRBD1. Germline loops: CDR1 MNHEY, CDR2 SMNVEV (reference sequence). The CDR3 runs to 16 residues. Trimming took 5 bases from V and 7 from J; bases not matched to a gene: 11. The CDR3 loop is CASSPHRGTGLEKLFF. The CDR3 nucleotides read TGTGCCAGCAGTCCGCATCGGGGGACAGGGCTTGAAAAACTGTTTTTT.

Many counts were recorded for this clone. This chain joins TRBV3-1 (or the pseudogene TRBV3-2) and TRBJ1-3; D remains unclear. CDR1 and CDR2 from the germline V gene are LGHDT and YNNKEL (reference sequence). The CDR3 is made up of 14 amino acids. V lost 1 base, J lost 7 bases, and 11 bases lay in between. The CDR3 DNA is TGTGCCAGCAGCCAAGTAACGGGTGTGAACACCATATATTTT. It codes for CASSQVTGVNTIYF.

J is TRBJ2-7 and V is TRBV7-9; 7 bases line up with TRBD1. Trimming cost V 3 bases and J 2 bases; bases outside gene matches: 4. The CDR3 is 14 residues long. Germline V gene lookup returns CDR1 SEHNR and CDR2 FQNEAQ (reference sequence). The CDR3 sequence: CASSLGQRTYEQYF. In DNA form, the CDR3 reads TGTGCCAGCAGCTTGGGACAGCGCACCTACGAGCAGTACTTC.

This clone was observed a handful of times. The V call is TRBV27, the J call TRBJ1-4; D perhaps matches TRBD1 (6 bases). CDR3 length: 15 amino acids. The V end lost 1 base, the J end lost 10 bases, and 16 bases lay between the germline ends. Germline CDR1 MNHEY, CDR2 SMNVEV (reference sequence). CDR3 in amino acids: CASSLLGHPQRKLFF. CDR3 DNA: TGTGCCAGCAGTTTATTGGGACACCCCCAAAGAAAACTGTTTTTT.

V usage is TRBV5-6 and J usage is TRBJ2-4, with D possibly being TRBD2 (6 bases). The germline V and J ends were trimmed by 4 bases and 7 bases, with 15 bases remaining between them. Germline assignment: CDR1 SGHDT and CDR2 YYEEEE. This CDR3 is built from 14 residues. CDR3 amino acids: CASSPGGEGNIQYF. The CDR3 region has the DNA TGTGCCAGCAGCCCCGGAGGGGAAGGCAACATTCAGTACTTC.

The V call is TRBV5-4, the J call TRBJ2-7; perhaps TRBD1 as D (6 bases). Trimming stripped 4 bases from V and 5 bases from J, with 13 bases between. The CDR3 contains 13 residues. Per the germline V gene, CDR1 is SGHNT and CDR2 is YYREEE (reference sequence). DNA of the CDR3: TGTGCCAGCAGCCCGAGGGGGAATCACGAGCAGTACTTC. Protein sequence: CASSPRGNHEQYF.

The rearrangement joins TRBV6-2 or TRBV6-3 to TRBJ2-1; 9 bases agree with TRBD2. CDR1 is MNHEY, CDR2 SVGEGT, per germline. V was clipped by 6 bases and J by 14 bases; unmatched bases: 8. The CDR3 is made up of 12 amino acids. CDR3 nucleotide sequence: TGTGCCAGCAGCTCTAGCGGGAACCGGGAGTTCTTC. Its translation is CASSSSGNREFF.

The chain recombines TRBV7-6 with TRBJ2-2; D not certain. The germline V gene encodes CDR1 SGHVS and CDR2 FNYEAQ. V was shortened by 0 bases and J by 1 base, with 9 bases between the two germline ends. The CDR3 extends over 16 amino acids. DNA for the CDR3: TGTGCCAGCAGCTTAGCTACCCCGGGGAACACCGGGGAGCTGTTTTTT. Translating it yields CASSLATPGNTGELFF.

This clone was recorded a few times. This rearrangement joins TRBV18 to TRBJ1-1; the match to TRBD1 covers 10 bases. Germline V gives CDR1 KGHSH, CDR2 LQKENI. V dropped 4 bases and J dropped 3; count of bases not matched to a gene: 8. The length of the CDR3 is 16 residues. CDR3: CASSQWDRGLDTEAFF. The CDR3 DNA reads TGTGCCAGCTCACAATGGGACAGGGGCCTTGACACTGAAGCTTTCTTT.

This clone is a singleton in its sample. V gene TRBV19 combines with J gene TRBJ2-7; D is unresolved. Trimming shortened V by 2 bases and J by 3 bases, and 14 bases separated the two germline ends. This CDR3 region has 15 residues. Germline V gives CDR1 LNHDA, CDR2 SQIVND (reference sequence). CDR3 nucleotides: TGTGCCAGTAGTATAAACGTCGAGGCCCTCTACGAGCAGTACTTC. It encodes CASSINVEALYEQYF.

This chain connects TRBV5-6 to TRBJ1-1; D uncertain. This CDR3 contains 12 residues. Trimming shortened V by 4 bases and J by 2 bases, and 6 bases separated the two germline ends. The germline V gene has CDR1 SGHDT and CDR2 YYEEEE. CDR3 loop: CASSPGNTEAFF. CDR3 bases: TGTGCCAGCAGCCCAGGAAACACTGAAGCTTTCTTT.

The chain combines TRBV14 with TRBJ1-3; D gene ambiguous. The CDR3 totals 15 residues. The germline V and J ends were trimmed by 0 bases and 2 bases, with 8 bases remaining between them. CDR1 is SGHDN and CDR2 is FVKESK in the germline V gene. Written as DNA, the CDR3 is TGTGCCAGCAGCCAAGATTGGGGAGCTGGAAACACCATATATTTT. As protein: CASSQDWGAGNTIYF. Looking up the rest from reference TRBV14 and TRBJ1-3 gives the full variable domain: EAGVTQFPSHSVIEKGQTVTLRCDPISGHDNLYWYRRVMGKEIKFLLHFVKESKQDESGMPNNRFLAERTGGTYSTLKVQPAELEDSGVYFCASSQDWGAGNTIYFGEGSWLTVV.

The CDR3 is CASVPGGIYEQYF. The CDR3 bases are TGTGCGTCCGTCCCCGGGGGGATATACGAGCAGTACTTC. This chain links TRBV7-9 with TRBJ2-7; 7 bases align to TRBD2. Per germline, CDR1 SEHNR and CDR2 FQNEAQ (reference sequence). This CDR3 has 13 amino acids.

V is TRBV7-9 and J is TRBJ1-2; 9 bases line up with TRBD1. Germline lookup yields CDR1 SEHNR and CDR2 FQNEAQ (reference sequence). The CDR3 totals 13 residues. V shed 3 bases and J 8 bases; nucleotides not matched to a gene: 4. The CDR3 coding sequence is TGTGCCAGCAGCTTGGGACAGGGAAACGGCTACACCTTC. Translation: CASSLGQGNGYTF.

The genes are TRBV4-3 and TRBJ1-6; 10 nucleotides align to TRBD1. CDR3 length equals 16 residues. The germline V gene has CDR1 LGHNA and CDR2 YSLEER. V was clipped by 4 bases and J by 0 bases; unmatched bases: 0. The CDR3 region is CASSRDRGSYNSPLHF. In DNA, the CDR3 is TGCGCCAGCAGCCGGGACAGGGGCTCCTATAATTCACCCCTCCACTTT.

This clone was recorded only once. This sample also contains other DNA sequences that code for the same CDR3. The gene calls are TRBV10-3 and TRBJ1-1; D gene unclear. This CDR3 is 11 amino acids long. V lost 2 bases, J lost 5 bases, and 3 bases lay in between. Germline V gene sequence: CDR1 ENHRY, CDR2 SYGVKD. DNA for the CDR3: TGTGCCATCAGTGAGCGGACTGAAGCTTTCTTT. Its translation: CAISERTEAFF.